These 9 T cell receptor beta chains share one sample of origin, sequenced in a study of T cell changes during pregnancy in multiple sclerosis. Measured with immunoSEQ multiplex PCR; TCRdb has only the in-frame clones, and not every one. The data show more than 40,000 clones, with more than 85% seen just once and roughly 9.1% held by the top ten. Sequencing was performed on CD8+ T cells from peripheral blood mononuclear cells, taken after pregnancy. These receptors came from a female donor with multiple sclerosis, enrolled in a pregnancy study.

This clone was detected a few times. The chain employs TRBV7-9 and TRBJ1-5; 11 nucleotides line up with TRBD1. The germline V gene has CDR1 SEHNR and CDR2 FQNEAQ (reference sequence). The trim removed 6 bases at V and 6 bases at J, leaving 7 bases unmatched. The CDR3 totals 15 residues. The CDR3, as DNA: TGTGCCAGCAGTCCCGGACAGGGGGCCCTTCAGCCCCAGCATTTT. Translation gives CASSPGQGALQPQHF.

The V call is TRBV5-6, the J call TRBJ2-7, with D hard to call. The V gene's germline CDR1 is SGHDT and CDR2 YYEEEE. The CDR3 has 12 amino acids. V shed 0 bases and J shed 4 bases, with 5 bases lying between them. CDR3 protein: CASSLGAYEQYF. CDR3 nucleotides: TGTGCCAGCAGCTTGGGGGCATACGAGCAGTACTTC.

The J gene is TRBJ2-7, the V gene TRBV14, with D perhaps matching TRBD1 (5 bases). The CDR3 has 16 amino acids. The germline gives CDR1 SGHDN, CDR2 FVKESK. V lost 1 base and J lost 5, with 18 bases in between. The CDR3 is CASSQVQGMDRDEQYF. CDR3 in DNA: TGTGCCAGCAGCCAAGTTCAGGGAATGGATCGGGACGAGCAGTACTTC.

The CDR3: CASSLDSTGELFF. The DNA of the CDR3 is TGTGCCAGCAGCTTGGACTCGACCGGGGAGCTGTTTTTT. The V gene is TRBV5-5, the J gene TRBJ2-2; no clear D. This CDR3 is built from 13 residues. Trimming left V 0 bases short and J 5 bases short, with 5 bases between. From germline, CDR1 is SGHKS and CDR2 YYEKEE (reference sequence).

This chain connects TRBV9 to TRBJ2-7; 7 bases agree with TRBD2. The CDR3 loop spans 14 amino acids. Trimming at V came to 0 bases and at J to 5 bases, leaving 5 bases not matched to a gene. Germline-derived CDR1 and CDR2 are SGDLS and YYNGEE. CDR3 in amino acids: CASSVGGGGNEQYF. In DNA form, the CDR3 reads TGTGCCAGCAGCGTAGGGGGGGGAGGGAACGAGCAGTACTTC.

In DNA, the CDR3 is TGTGCCAGCAGCTTAGGGTCCGGTAATGAAAAACTGTTTTTT. This sequence encodes CASSLGSGNEKLFF. The rearrangement links TRBV11-2 to TRBJ1-4; D gene ambiguous. The V gene's germline CDR1 is SGHAT and CDR2 FQNNGV. V was clipped by 1 base and J by 4 bases, with 7 bases between them. The CDR3 runs to 14 residues.

V is TRBV9 and J is TRBJ1-1, with a weak D call TRBD1 (6 bases). The germline V gene encodes CDR1 SGDLS and CDR2 YYNGEE. Trimming cost V 2 bases and J 4 bases, with 15 bases left between them. The CDR3 length is 15 residues. The CDR3 sequence is CASSVPTGIGTEAFF. CDR3 DNA sequence: TGTGCCAGCAGCGTCCCTACAGGGATCGGCACTGAAGCTTTCTTT.

This chain joins TRBV9 and TRBJ1-2; TRBD1 matches 7 bases. V shed 3 bases and J 8 bases; nucleotides not matched to a gene: 10. This CDR3 contains 14 residues. CDR1 and CDR2 (germline): SGDLS, YYNGEE. Written as DNA, the CDR3 is TGTGCCAGCAGCGCCCCACAGACAGGGATCGGCTACACCTTC. Amino acid sequence: CASSAPQTGIGYTF.

J is TRBJ2-2 and V is TRBV18; tentative D call: TRBD1 (6 bases). The CDR3 loop spans 15 amino acids. V gave up 7 bases and J gave up 1 base, with 13 bases separating them. Germline V CDR1 and CDR2: KGHSH, LQKENI. CDR3 loop: CASFTMGQNTGELFF. CDR3 nucleotides: TGTGCCAGCTTCACCATGGGACAGAACACCGGGGAGCTGTTTTTT. Supplemented by reference TRBV18 and TRBJ2-2, the full variable domain reads NAGVMQNPRHLVRRRGQEARLRCSPMKGHSHVYWYRQLPEEGLKFMVYLQKENIIDESGMPKERFSAEFPKEGPSILRIQQVVRGDSAAYFCASFTMGQNTGELFFGEGSRLTVL.